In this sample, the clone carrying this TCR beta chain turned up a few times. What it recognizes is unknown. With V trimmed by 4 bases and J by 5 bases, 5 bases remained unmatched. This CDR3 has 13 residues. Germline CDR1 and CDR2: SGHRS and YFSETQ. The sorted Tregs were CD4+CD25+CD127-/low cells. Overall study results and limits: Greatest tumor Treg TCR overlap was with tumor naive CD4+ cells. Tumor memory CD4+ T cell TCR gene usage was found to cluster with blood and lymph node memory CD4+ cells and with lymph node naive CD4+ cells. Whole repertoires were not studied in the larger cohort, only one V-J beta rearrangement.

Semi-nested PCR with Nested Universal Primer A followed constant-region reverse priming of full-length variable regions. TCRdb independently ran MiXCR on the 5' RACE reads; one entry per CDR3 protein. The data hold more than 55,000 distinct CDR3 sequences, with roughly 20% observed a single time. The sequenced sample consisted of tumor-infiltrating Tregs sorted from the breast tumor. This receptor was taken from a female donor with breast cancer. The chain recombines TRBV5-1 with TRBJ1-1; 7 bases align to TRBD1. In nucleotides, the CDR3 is TGCGCCAGCAGCCGTCGACAGGGAACTGAAGCTTTCTTT. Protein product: CASSRRQGTEAFF.